Following are 23 T cell receptor beta chains from one sample sequenced in a study of graft-versus-host responses after intestinal transplantation. TCRdb keeps only in-frame clones here, not all; method: immunoSEQ multiplex PCR. This table has around 100,000 clones, roughly 87% appearing once. These receptors have no known antigen. The sequencing here drew on unstimulated CD4+ T cells sorted from spleen or lymph node cells, taken before transplant. Receptors were obtained from a human donor who was the organ donor for an intestinal transplant.

The gene calls are TRBV27 and TRBJ1-2; no reliable D call. V lost 5 bases, J lost 5 bases, and 21 bases lay in between. The CDR3 runs 16 residues. Germline V gene data show CDR1 as MNHEY and CDR2 as SMNVEV (reference sequence). The CDR3, as DNA: TGTGCCAGCAGTACCTCGAGGCAGGCTAAAACTTATGGCTACACCTTC. Translating gives CASSTSRQAKTYGYTF.

This clone was observed once. This chain links TRBV14 with TRBJ2-5; perhaps TRBD2 as D (6 bases). The CDR3 extends over 16 amino acids. Trimming pared 1 base from V and 1 base from J, leaving 13 bases between. CDR1 is SGHDN and CDR2 is FVKESK in the germline V gene. CDR3 sequence: CASSQASGRLQETQYF. The CDR3 DNA follows: TGTGCCAGCAGCCAAGCGAGCGGGCGGCTCCAAGAGACCCAGTACTTC.

The gene calls are TRBV6-6 and TRBJ1-2; D gene uncertain. The V end was cut by 10 bases, the J end by 7 bases, with 16 bases between. The CDR3 runs 12 residues. Germline values: CDR1 MNHNY, CDR2 SVGAGI (reference sequence). CDR3 sequence reads: CATAGSGSGYTF. CDR3 nucleotide sequence: TGTGCCACGGCCGGGAGTGGGAGTGGCTACACCTTC.

The chain couples TRBV30 to TRBJ1-2; tentative D call: TRBD1 (5 bases). The CDR3 is 14 residues long. Trimming cost V 4 bases and J 4 bases, with 16 bases left between them. CDR1 is GTSNPN, CDR2 SVGIG, per germline (reference sequence). CDR3 in amino acids: CAWNGGVSTYGYTF. The DNA for the CDR3 is TGTGCCTGGAACGGGGGGGTGTCGACCTATGGCTACACCTTC.

The rearrangement uses TRBV4-1 and TRBJ1-4, with D tentatively TRBD1 (6 bases). The germline V gene encodes CDR1 MGHRA and CDR2 YSYEKL. The germline V and J ends were trimmed by 0 bases and 6 bases, with 17 bases remaining between them. The CDR3 length is 17 residues. This CDR3 reads CASSQERTRTVDEKLFF. The CDR3 DNA follows: TGCGCCAGCAGCCAAGAAAGGACCCGGACAGTGGATGAAAAACTGTTTTTT.

The chain links TRBV29-1 to TRBJ1-2, with D perhaps matching TRBD1 (6 bases). V shed 7 bases and J shed 4 bases, with 10 bases lying between them. In germline, CDR1 is SQVTM, CDR2 ANQGSEA. The CDR3 is 11 amino acids. The CDR3 DNA reads as TGCAGCGGATTGACAGGCTATGGCTACACCTTC. Its translation is CSGLTGYGYTF.

The chain combines TRBV10-3 with TRBJ1-4; 9 bases fit TRBD1. The germline V gene has CDR1 ENHRY and CDR2 SYGVKD. The CDR3 covers 18 residues. Unmatched junction bases numbered 14, after V lost 3 bases and J lost 6 bases. As DNA, the CDR3 is TGTGCCATCAGTGACGGGATAAGACAGGGGGGCCTTTATGAAAAACTGTTTTTT. This encodes CAISDGIRQGGLYEKLFF.

The chain carries TRBV5-1 and TRBJ2-3, with TRBD2 identical over 7 bases. The germline CDR1 and CDR2 sequences are SGHRS and YFSETQ. The J segment lost 2 bases and the V segment lost 4 bases, leaving 4 bases of the junction unmatched. The CDR3 totals 14 residues. CDR3 nucleotides: TGCGCCAGCAGCGCCGGGACTACCACAGATACGCAGTATTTT. This codes for CASSAGTTTDTQYF.

This chain links TRBV2 with TRBJ1-2, with D unclear. Trimming shortened V by 5 bases and J by 2 bases, and 12 bases separated the two germline ends. CDR1 is SNHLY and CDR2 is FYNNEI in the germline V gene. The CDR3 covers 14 residues. CDR3 residues: CASSRAAGNYGYTF. The CDR3 nucleotides read TGTGCCAGCAGTAGGGCTGCGGGCAACTATGGCTACACCTTC.

CDR3 loop: CATSRGGTISYNEQFF. The CDR3 DNA sequence: TGTGCCACCAGCCGGGGCGGGACTATCTCCTACAATGAGCAGTTCTTC. J is TRBJ2-1 and V is TRBV15, with TRBD2 matching 7 bases. The CDR3 loop spans 16 amino acids. The germline V gene encodes CDR1 LNHNV and CDR2 YYDKDF (reference sequence). V lost 5 bases, J lost 0 bases, and 7 bases stayed unmatched.

The chain uses TRBV6-6 and TRBJ2-5, with TRBD1 matching 9 bases. V lost 0 bases, J lost 4 bases, and 0 bases stayed unmatched. CDR3 size: 14 residues. Germline V gives CDR1 MNHNY, CDR2 SVGAGI (reference sequence). In DNA form, the CDR3 reads TGTGCCAGCAGTTACTCGACAGGGGGAGAGACCCAGTACTTC. This encodes CASSYSTGGETQYF.

The chain combines TRBV27 with TRBJ1-5; 7 nucleotides align to TRBD1. The CDR3 sequence is 16 residues long. Germline CDR1 is MNHEY and CDR2 is SMNVEV (reference sequence). The trim removed 5 bases at V and 2 bases at J, leaving 9 bases unmatched. The DNA of the CDR3 is TGTGCCAGCAGTCCCTGGACAGGAGTTGGCAATCAGCCCCAGCATTTT. It translates to CASSPWTGVGNQPQHF.

There are a few counts of this clone. The chain joins TRBV7-2 to TRBJ1-6, with D perhaps matching TRBD1 (6 bases). V dropped 0 bases and J dropped 7 bases, with 10 bases sitting between them. Looked up from germline, CDR1 is SGHTA and CDR2 is FQGNSA. The CDR3 is 15 amino acids. In DNA, the CDR3 is TGTGCCAGCAGCTTAGCCAGGGGCGGGAATTCACCCCTCCACTTT. Residues: CASSLARGGNSPLHF.

The chain combines TRBV19 with TRBJ1-5; D perhaps matches TRBD1 (5 bases). The CDR3 sequence is 14 residues long. Germline V gives CDR1 LNHDA, CDR2 SQIVND (reference sequence). V dropped 6 bases and J dropped 5 bases, with 14 bases sitting between them. The CDR3 protein is CASRSGFYDQPQHF. DNA of the CDR3: TGTGCCAGTAGATCAGGGTTTTATGATCAGCCCCAGCATTTT.

The chain has TRBV6-5 and TRBJ1-6, with TRBD1 matching over 7 bases. The germline CDR1 and CDR2 sequences are MNHEY and SVGAGI. V shed 0 bases and J 7 bases; nucleotides not matched to a gene: 3. The CDR3 loop spans 15 amino acids. This chain's CDR3 is CASSYSVTGNSPLHF. The CDR3 DNA follows: TGTGCCAGCAGTTACTCGGTGACAGGGAATTCACCCCTCCACTTT.

This sequence joins TRBV6-5 and TRBJ2-4; possibly TRBD2 for D (5 bases). Germline-derived CDR1 and CDR2 are MNHEY and SVGAGI. The ends were cut back, 5 bases at V and 7 bases at J, with 6 bases in the middle. The CDR3 covers 11 residues. The CDR3 DNA is TGTGCCAGCAGTGGACTGAACATTCAGTACTTC. It specifies CASSGLNIQYF.

The gene calls are TRBV19 and TRBJ2-7; no clear D gene. This CDR3 is 14 amino acids long. The germline gives CDR1 LNHDA, CDR2 SQIVND (reference sequence). Trimming stripped 3 bases from V and 2 bases from J, with 11 bases between. Here the CDR3 reads CASSIGWQAYEQYF. CDR3 bases: TGTGCCAGTAGTATCGGTTGGCAGGCCTACGAGCAGTACTTC.

V gene TRBV30 combines with J gene TRBJ1-6; the match to TRBD1 covers 8 bases. With 0 bases clipped from V and 9 bases from J, the junction kept 7 bases outside the gene matches. The CDR3 spans 15 residues. Germline V CDR1 and CDR2: GTSNPN, SVGIG (reference sequence). The CDR3 is CAWSVLRTGISPLHF. The CDR3 DNA sequence: TGTGCCTGGAGTGTACTCCGGACAGGGATTTCACCCCTCCACTTT.

In DNA form, the CDR3 reads TGTGCCAGCAGTGACAGGGGCATTGCAGATACGCAGTATTTT. Translated: CASSDRGIADTQYF. This chain joins TRBV6-4 and TRBJ2-3, with D maybe TRBD1 (5 bases). Germline V lookup: CDR1 MRHNA, CDR2 SNTAGT. This CDR3 is built from 14 residues. Trimming shortened V by 2 bases and J by 4 bases, and 10 bases separated the two germline ends.

The rearrangement joins TRBV10-3 to TRBJ1-1, with TRBD1 matching over 9 bases. The CDR3 runs to 13 residues. Germline V lookup: CDR1 ENHRY, CDR2 SYGVKD. Germline trimming cut 6 bases from V and 5 bases from J; bases unmatched to any gene: 4. This CDR3 reads CAIRGQGATEAFF. The CDR3, as DNA: TGTGCCATCAGGGGACAGGGAGCAACTGAAGCTTTCTTT.

The V gene is TRBV7-3, the J gene TRBJ2-6; 11 bases are a match to TRBD1. V shed 5 bases, J shed 1 base, and the junction held 7 bases outside the gene matches. CDR1 and CDR2 (germline): SGHTA, FQGTGA. The CDR3 consists of 18 residues. The CDR3 sequence: CASSTGQGEPSGANVLTF. The CDR3 nucleotides are TGTGCCAGCAGCACGGGACAGGGGGAACCTTCTGGGGCCAACGTCCTGACTTTC.

This clone has just a few counts. The genes are TRBV4-1 and TRBJ1-1; D is uncertain. This CDR3 comprises 14 residues. Trimming cost V 2 bases and J 1 base, with 8 bases left between them. The germline V gene has CDR1 MGHRA and CDR2 YSYEKL. The chain's CDR3 is CASSQFYGNTEAFF. The CDR3 DNA follows: TGCGCCAGCAGCCAATTTTACGGGAACACTGAAGCTTTCTTT.

The chain recombines TRBV5-4 with TRBJ2-7, with 7 bases lining up with TRBD2. Germline values: CDR1 SGHNT, CDR2 YYREEE (reference sequence). The CDR3 covers 16 residues. J was trimmed by 4 bases and V by 3 bases; bases with no gene match: 13. This CDR3 is CASSSYPTGGGYEQYF. For the CDR3, the DNA is TGTGCCAGCAGCTCCTATCCTACGGGGGGAGGTTACGAGCAGTACTTC.